This TCR beta chain is drawn from a study of blood T cells in healthy people across ages. The study, taken as a whole, reports: A greater number of naive CD4+ cells and higher diversity distinguished long-lived donors from aged donors.

On this clonotype: Antigen: not known. Mismatch with germline at one junction end may stem from a read error.

For the second PCR, which ran for about 6 to 11 cycles, a sample-barcoded 5' primer and a J-beta primer mix were used. TCRdb passed the 5' RACE reads through MiXCR, listing each CDR3 protein once. The sample includes about 670,000 distinct CDR3 sequences, around 38% seen only once; the top ten take approximately 29%. This receptor was taken from a man aged 80 or over in good health. Sequencing used blood.

CDR3 region: CASSQMGRTSGANVPTF. Here the CDR3 DNA reads TGTGCCAGCAGCCAAATGGGACGGACCTCTGGGGCCAACGTCCCGACTTTC. The rearrangement links TRBV14 to TRBJ2-6; D is possibly TRBD1 or TRBD2 (5 bases each). The CDR3 has 17 residues. The germline gives CDR1 SGHDN, CDR2 FVKESK.